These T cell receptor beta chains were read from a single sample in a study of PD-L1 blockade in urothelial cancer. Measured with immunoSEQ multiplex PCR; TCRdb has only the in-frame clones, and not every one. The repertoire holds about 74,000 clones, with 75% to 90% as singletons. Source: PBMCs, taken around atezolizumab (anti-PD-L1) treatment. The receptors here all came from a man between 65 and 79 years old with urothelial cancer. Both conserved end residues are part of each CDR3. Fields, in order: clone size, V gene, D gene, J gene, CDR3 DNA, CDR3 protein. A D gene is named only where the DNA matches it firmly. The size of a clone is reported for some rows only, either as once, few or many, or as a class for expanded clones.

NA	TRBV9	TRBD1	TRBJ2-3	TGTGCCAGCAGCGCCCGGGACAGGGGGCATGCAGATACGCAGTATTTT	CASSARDRGHADTQYF
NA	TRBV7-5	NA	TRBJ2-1	TGTGTCAGAAGCTTGGAATCCGGGACTAGCGGGAGGATGGCCAATGAGCAGTTCTTC	CVRSLESGTSGRMANEQFF
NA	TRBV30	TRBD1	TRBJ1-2	TGTGCCTGGAGGACCCGGACAGGGGGCAGTGGGTGCTATGGCTACACCTTC	CAWRTRTGGSGCYGYTF
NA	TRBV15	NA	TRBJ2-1	TGTGCCACCAGTCTGGGTCTAGACGGATTTCATGAGCAGTTCTTC	CATSLGLDGFHEQFF
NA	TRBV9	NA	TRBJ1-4	TGTGCCAGCAGCGAAAGCGCAACTAATGAAAAACTGTTTTTT	CASSESATNEKLFF
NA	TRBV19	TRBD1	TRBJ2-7	TGTGCCAGTAAGGCCGCTCCGGGACAGAAGAGCGAGCAGTACTTC	CASKAAPGQKSEQYF
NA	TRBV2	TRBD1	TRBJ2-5	TGTGCCAGCAGCGCCGGGACAGGGGGATCGCAAGAGACCCAGTACTTC	CASSAGTGGSQETQYF
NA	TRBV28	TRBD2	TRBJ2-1	TGTGCCAGCAGTCTAGCGGGAGGGCTGGACAATGAGCAGTTCTTC	CASSLAGGLDNEQFF
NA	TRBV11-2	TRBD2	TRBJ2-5	TGTGCCAGCAGCTTAGGACCAGGGACCGGGGGGGGGACCCAGTACTTC	CASSLGPGTGGGTQYF
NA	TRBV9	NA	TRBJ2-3	TGTGCCAGCAGCGTTAGCCCGGGACACCTTAGTAGCACAGATACGCAGTATTTT	CASSVSPGHLSSTDTQYF
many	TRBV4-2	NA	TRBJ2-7	TGTGCCAGCAGCCAAGTCGAACAGGGACGGGAGCAGTACTTC	CASSQVEQGREQYF
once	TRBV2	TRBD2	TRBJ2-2	TGTGCCAGCAGTTGGACTAGCGGGATCACCGGGGAGCTGTTTTTT	CASSWTSGITGELFF
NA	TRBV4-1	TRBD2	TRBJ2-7	TGCGCCAGCAGCCAAGGGCCTAGCGGCTCCTACGAGCAGTACTTC	CASSQGPSGSYEQYF
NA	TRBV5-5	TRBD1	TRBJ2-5	TGTGCCAGCAGCGGTGCTGGGACAGCGCAAGAGACCCAGTACTTC	CASSGAGTAQETQYF
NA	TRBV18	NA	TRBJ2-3	TGTGCCAGCTCACCGCAACTGTCTTCCACAGATACGCAGTATTTT	CASSPQLSSTDTQYF
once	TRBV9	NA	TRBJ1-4	TGTGCCAGCAGCGTAGCCCCGGGAAATAATGAAAAACTGTTTTTT	CASSVAPGNNEKLFF
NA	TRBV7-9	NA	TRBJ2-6	TGTGCCAGCAGTTTTGAGAGCTCTGGGGCCAACGTCCTGACTTTC	CASSFESSGANVLTF
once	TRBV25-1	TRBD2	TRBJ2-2	TGTGCCAGCAGTGAACCCGGACTAGGAAACACCGGGGAGCTGTTTTTT	CASSEPGLGNTGELFF
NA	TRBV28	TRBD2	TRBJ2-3	TGTGCCACCTTGGGGACTAGCGGTAATACGCAGTATTTT	CATLGTSGNTQYF
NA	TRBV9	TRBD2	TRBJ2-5	TGTGCCAGCAGCGTTGGGACGATACCGGGACTAGCGGAGACCCAGTACTTC	CASSVGTIPGLAETQYF
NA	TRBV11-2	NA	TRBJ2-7	TGTGCCAGCAGCTTAGAGCGGCAGTCCTACGAGCAGTACTTC	CASSLERQSYEQYF
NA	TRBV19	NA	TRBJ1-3	TGTGCCAGTAGTGCCATCCTCGGCTCTGGAAACACCATATATTTT	CASSAILGSGNTIYF
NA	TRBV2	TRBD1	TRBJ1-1	TGTGCCAGCAAAATGGGACAGGGTATCGCTGAAGCTTTCTTT	CASKMGQGIAEAFF
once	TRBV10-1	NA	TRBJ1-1	TGCGCCAGCAGTGAGTCATTGGGGGGTCCTAACACTGAAGCTTTCTTT	CASSESLGGPNTEAFF
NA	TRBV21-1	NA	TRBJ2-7	TGTGCCAGCAGCATCCCTATTCCCTACGAGCAGTACTTC	CASSIPIPYEQYF
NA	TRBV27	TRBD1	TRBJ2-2	TGTGCCAGCAGTTTTGGACAGGACACCGGGGAGCTGTTTTTT	CASSFGQDTGELFF
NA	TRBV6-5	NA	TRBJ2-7	TGTGCCAGCTTGGATACAGGGAAGGGGCGCGAGCAGTACTTC	CASLDTGKGREQYF
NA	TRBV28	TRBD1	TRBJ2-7	TGTGCCAGCACCCGGGACAGGGTCCACGAGCAGTACTTC	CASTRDRVHEQYF
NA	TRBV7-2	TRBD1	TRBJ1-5	TGTGCCAGCAGCTCGAACCCCGGGACAGTTCAAGGTCCCCAGCATTTT	CASSSNPGTVQGPQHF
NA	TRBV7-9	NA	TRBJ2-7	TGTGCCAGCAGCTTCCTGACAGGATCAAGCTCCTACGAGCAGTACTTC	CASSFLTGSSSYEQYF
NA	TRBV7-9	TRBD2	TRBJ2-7	TGTGCCAGCAGCTCCGTGACGATTAGCGGGACCTCGGACGAGCAGTACTTC	CASSSVTISGTSDEQYF
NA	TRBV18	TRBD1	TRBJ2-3	TGTGCCAGCTCACAGCTGGGACAGGGGGTTGGCACAGATACGCAGTATTTT	CASSQLGQGVGTDTQYF
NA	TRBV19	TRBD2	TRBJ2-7	TGTGCCAGTAGTATCGGTGGGAGGGCCTTGGGCGAGCAGTACTTC	CASSIGGRALGEQYF
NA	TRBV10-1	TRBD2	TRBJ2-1	TGCGCCAGCAGTCCGGGACTAGCGGGAGATGAGCAGTTCTTC	CASSPGLAGDEQFF
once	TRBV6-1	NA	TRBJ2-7	TGTGCCAGCAGGAGGGACTACGAGCAGTACTTC	CASRRDYEQYF
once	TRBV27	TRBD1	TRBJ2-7	TGTGCCAGCAGTTTGCGACAGGGGGCCTGGGAGCAGTACTTC	CASSLRQGAWEQYF
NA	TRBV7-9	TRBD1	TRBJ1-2	TGTGCCAGCAGCCCAATGGGGGGACAGAGGGGAACTAACTATGGCTACACCTTC	CASSPMGGQRGTNYGYTF
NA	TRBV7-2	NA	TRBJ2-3	TGTGCCAGCAGCTTCAGGGGGGGACTAGGGAGCGATACGCAGTATTTT	CASSFRGGLGSDTQYF
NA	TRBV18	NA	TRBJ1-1	TGTGCCAGCTCACCAACTCCTGAGGGTTCGACTGCTTTCTTT	CASSPTPEGSTAFF
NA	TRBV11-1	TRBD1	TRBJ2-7	TGTGCCAGCAGCCCTGACAGGGTATCCGAGCAGTACTTC	CASSPDRVSEQYF
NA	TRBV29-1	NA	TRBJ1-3	TGCAGCGTTTTTATAGGGGTTGGAAACACCATATATTTT	CSVFIGVGNTIYF
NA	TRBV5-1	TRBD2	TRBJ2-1	TGCGCCAGCAGCTTCGCCGGACTAGCGGGACAGAGCAATGAGCAGTTCTTC	CASSFAGLAGQSNEQFF
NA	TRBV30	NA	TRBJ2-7	TGTGCCTGTAGTAGGAGTAGCGGACTCTACGAGCAGTACTTC	CACSRSSGLYEQYF
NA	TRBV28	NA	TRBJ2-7	TGTGCCAGCAGTAACGTTGCAGGGCACTACGAGCAGTACTTC	CASSNVAGHYEQYF
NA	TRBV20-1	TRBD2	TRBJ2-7	TGCAGTGCTAAGCGGGAGGTTGAGCAGTACTTC	CSAKREVEQYF
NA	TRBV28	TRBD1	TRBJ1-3	TGTGCCAGCAATCGACAGGGAGGTCGAAACACCATATATTTT	CASNRQGGRNTIYF
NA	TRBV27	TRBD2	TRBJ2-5	TGTGCCAGCAAACTAGCGGGAGGAATGGGGACCCAGTACTTC	CASKLAGGMGTQYF
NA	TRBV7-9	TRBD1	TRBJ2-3	TGTGCCAGCAGCCCCAGGACAGGGCAGGATACGCAGTATTTT	CASSPRTGQDTQYF
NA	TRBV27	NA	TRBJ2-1	TGTGCCAGCAGACCTCTCACGGCGGGGTCCTACAATGAGCAGTTCTTC	CASRPLTAGSYNEQFF
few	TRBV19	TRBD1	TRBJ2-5	TGTGCCAGTAGTCCGAGACAGGGGGAGACCCAGTACTTC	CASSPRQGETQYF
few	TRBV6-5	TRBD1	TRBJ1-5	TGTGCCAGCAGTACGACAGGGGGCTCGGAGCAGCCCCAGCATTTT	CASSTTGGSEQPQHF
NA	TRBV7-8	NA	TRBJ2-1	TGTGCCAGCAGCTTAGCACGGCGGTCTAGCTACAATGAGCAGTTCTTC	CASSLARRSSYNEQFF
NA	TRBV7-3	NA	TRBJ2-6	TGTGCCAGCAGCCCTAATGTCCCATCTGGGGCCAACGTCCTGACTTTC	CASSPNVPSGANVLTF
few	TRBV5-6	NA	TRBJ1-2	TGTGCCAGCAGCTTGGTAGAAAAGATCTATGGCTACACCTTC	CASSLVEKIYGYTF
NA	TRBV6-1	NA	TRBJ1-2	TGTGCCACCATTGGGGCAGCTAACTATGGCTACACCTTC	CATIGAANYGYTF
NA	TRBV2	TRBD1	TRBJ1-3	TGTGCCAGCAATACAGGGGGAGCCTCTGGAAACACCATATATTTT	CASNTGGASGNTIYF